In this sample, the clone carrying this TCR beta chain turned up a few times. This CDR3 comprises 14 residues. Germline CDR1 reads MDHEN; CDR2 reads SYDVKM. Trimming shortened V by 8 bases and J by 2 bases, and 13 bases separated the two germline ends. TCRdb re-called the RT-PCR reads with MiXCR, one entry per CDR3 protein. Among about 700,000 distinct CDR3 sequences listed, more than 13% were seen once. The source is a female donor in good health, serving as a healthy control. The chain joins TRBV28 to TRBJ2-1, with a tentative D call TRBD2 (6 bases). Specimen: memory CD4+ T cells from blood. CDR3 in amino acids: CASRTGSTYNEQFF. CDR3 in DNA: TGTGCCAGCCGGACCGGGAGTACCTACAATGAGCAGTTCTTC.